The 18 T cell receptor beta chains below come from one sample, sequenced in a study of T cells after yellow fever vaccination (dated by TCRdb to about 2019). Preparation of the library involved 5' RACE. The run used an Illumina NovaSeq 6000. The public sequencing data were trimmed at Q25 with fastp and processed into clonotypes with MiXCR by TCRdb, which kept only in-frame beta chains. Under each unique CDR3 protein, matching rows form one entry showing the most common genes and DNA. The table for this sample lists around 310,000 distinct CDR3 sequences; 3% to 4.5% of them were counted only once. 20% to 25% of the sample lies in the top ten. The intended sense of this specimen's treatment or condition label: live attenuated yellow fever vaccine strain. Sequenced here: PBMCs, sampled on the day of the yellow fever booster vaccination. These receptors came from a young man who received the YFV17D yellow fever vaccine.

This clonotype appeared a few times. The J gene is TRBJ2-1, the V gene TRBV7-8, with 15 nucleotides matching TRBD2. CDR3 length: 16 amino acids. Germline-derived CDR1 and CDR2 are SGHVS and FQNEAQ. V shed 5 bases and J 5 bases; nucleotides not matched to a gene: 4. Here the CDR3 reads CASSAGLAGGHNEQFF. As DNA, the CDR3 is TGTGCCAGCAGCGCCGGACTAGCGGGGGGGCACAATGAGCAGTTCTTC.

V usage is TRBV14 and J usage is TRBJ2-6; a possible D gene is TRBD1 (6 bases). This CDR3 has 16 amino acids. Germline CDR1 and CDR2: SGHDN and FVKESK. V lost 8 bases, J lost 3 bases, and 17 bases lay in between. As DNA, the CDR3 is TGTGCCAGCCGCCTGCAGGGGACGGGTGGGGCCAACGTCCTGACTTTC. This translates into CASRLQGTGGANVLTF.

This clonotype has only a few counts. The rearrangement links TRBV12-3 or TRBV12-4 to TRBJ1-3; 7 nucleotides match TRBD1. With V trimmed by 6 bases and J by 2 bases, 4 bases remained unmatched. The CDR3 extends over 14 amino acids. Here the CDR3 reads CASRDDRAGNTIYF. CDR3 coding DNA: TGTGCCAGCAGGGATGACAGGGCTGGAAACACCATATATTTT.

This clonotype was counted at least ten times. The chain uses TRBV5-1 and TRBJ2-1; no clear D gene. Germline V CDR1 and CDR2: SGHRS, YFSETQ. The CDR3 has 14 residues. The ends were cut back, 1 base at V and 4 bases at J, with 9 bases in the middle. The CDR3 sequence: CASSLRGPYNEQFF. CDR3 nucleotides: TGCGCCAGCAGCTTGAGAGGACCTTACAATGAGCAGTTCTTC.

There are many counts of this clonotype. J is TRBJ2-5 and V is TRBV7-2; TRBD2 aligns across 10 bases. Per germline, CDR1 SGHTA and CDR2 FQGNSA. With 0 bases clipped from V and 5 bases from J, the junction kept 9 bases outside the gene matches. The CDR3 totals 17 residues. Here the CDR3 DNA reads TGTGCCAGCAGCTTAGCCCCCGCTAGCGGGGGTCAGGAGACCCAGTACTTC. This encodes CASSLAPASGGQETQYF. Together with reference TRBV7-2 and TRBJ2-5, the CDR3 gives the full variable domain: GAGVSQSPSNKVTEKGKDVELRCDPISGHTALYWYRQSLGQGLEFLIYFQGNSAPDKSGLPSDRFSAERTGGSVSTLTIQRTQQEDSAVYLCASSLAPASGGQETQYFGPGTRLLVL.

The chain is built from TRBV20-1 and TRBJ2-1; no reliable D call. The germline CDR1 and CDR2 sequences are DFQATT and SNEGSKA (reference sequence). The CDR3 length is 12 residues. Trimming took 2 bases from V and 5 from J, leaving 7 bases between them. CDR3: CSARPDHNEQFF. The CDR3, as DNA: TGCAGTGCTAGACCCGACCACAATGAGCAGTTCTTC.

This clonotype was found many times. The chain uses TRBV7-2 and TRBJ1-4; D might be TRBD1 (5 bases). V was shortened by 5 bases and J by 7 bases, with 20 bases between the two germline ends. This CDR3 contains 16 residues. In germline, CDR1 is SGHTA, CDR2 FQGNSA. CDR3 region: CASSVVTGPPGEKLFF. Here the CDR3 DNA reads TGTGCCAGCAGCGTGGTAACAGGCCCCCCGGGTGAAAAACTGTTTTTT.

This clonotype has only a few counts. The J gene is TRBJ2-1, the V gene TRBV12-3 or TRBV12-4, with 13 bases lining up with TRBD2. The CDR3 is 15 amino acids. V shed 5 bases, J shed 8 bases, and the junction held 6 bases outside the gene matches. In DNA form, the CDR3 reads TGTGCCAGCAGTATACTAGCGGGGGGGATGCATGAGCAGTTCTTC. Protein product: CASSILAGGMHEQFF.

This clonotype came up many times. V usage is TRBV5-1 and J usage is TRBJ2-1; 11 bases line up with TRBD2. Trimming at V came to 3 bases and at J to 4 bases, leaving 3 bases not matched to a gene. There are 15 residues in the CDR3. Germline CDR1 and CDR2: SGHRS and YFSETQ. The CDR3 DNA is TGCGCCAGCAGCTCCGGGACTAGCGGTTACAATGAGCAGTTCTTC. Its translation: CASSSGTSGYNEQFF.

This clonotype was seen many times. This chain joins TRBV4-1 and TRBJ1-1; unclear D gene. Trimming stripped 5 bases from V and 7 bases from J, with 14 bases between. There are 13 residues in the CDR3. Germline V gives CDR1 MGHRA, CDR2 YSYEKL. DNA of the CDR3: TGCGCCAGCAGCGGTGAGACCCGGTATGAAGCTTTCTTT. It encodes CASSGETRYEAFF.

This clonotype was detected many times. This chain uses TRBV9 with TRBJ2-1; TRBD2 aligns across 8 bases. CDR3 length: 16 amino acids. Germline values: CDR1 SGDLS, CDR2 YYNGEE. J was trimmed by 4 bases and V by 2 bases; bases with no gene match: 8. The DNA of the CDR3 is TGTGCCAGCAGCGTTGCCGCGGGGGGATATTACAATGAGCAGTTCTTC. Its translation: CASSVAAGGYYNEQFF.

The J gene is TRBJ2-3, the V gene TRBV5-1; D remains ambiguous. CDR1 is SGHRS, CDR2 YFSETQ, per germline. The CDR3 has 15 amino acids. Trimming removed 6 bases from V and 0 bases from J, with 14 bases in between. The CDR3 DNA sequence: TGCGCCAGCACGGTTGGGGTGACTAGCACAGATACGCAGTATTTT. It specifies CASTVGVTSTDTQYF.

The chain joins TRBV5-1 to TRBJ2-3, with D hard to call. Germline V lookup: CDR1 SGHRS, CDR2 YFSETQ. V was cut by 0 bases and J by 3 bases, with 11 bases left in between. CDR3 length: 15 residues. The CDR3 sequence: CASSLVHVVTDTQYF. The CDR3 region has the DNA TGCGCCAGCAGCTTGGTACACGTTGTTACAGATACGCAGTATTTT.

This clonotype was observed many times. The chain carries TRBV2 and TRBJ1-5; tentative D call: TRBD1 (5 bases). Germline V gene data show CDR1 as SNHLY and CDR2 as FYNNEI. CDR3 length: 12 residues. The CDR3 nucleotides are TGTGCGGGGGGTACAATCCGTCAGCCCCAGCATTTT. Amino acids: CAGGTIRQPQHF.

This clonotype has a count of ten or more. The gene calls are TRBV5-1 and TRBJ2-3, with D possibly matching TRBD2 (5 bases). V was cut by 0 bases and J by 2 bases, with 16 bases left in between. The CDR3 sequence is 17 residues long. CDR1 SGHRS and CDR2 YFSETQ come from the germline V gene. The CDR3 DNA reads as TGCGCCAGCAGCTTGGCCGATTTAGCGTCCCCCACAGATACGCAGTATTTT. Translation gives CASSLADLASPTDTQYF.

V usage is TRBV6-6 and J usage is TRBJ1-1; TRBD1 agrees at 7 bases. From germline, CDR1 is MNHNY and CDR2 SVGAGI (reference sequence). Germline trimming cut 10 bases from V and 6 bases from J; bases unmatched to any gene: 11. There are 13 residues in the CDR3. CDR3 DNA sequence: TGTGCCACCTCCCCGGGACAGCCCCCTGAAGCTTTCTTT. This translates into CATSPGQPPEAFF.

This clonotype was seen only a few times. At one boundary the junction diverges from the germline segment, which might be a read error. The chain joins TRBV9 to TRBJ2-6, with 8 bases aligning to TRBD1. The CDR3 has 19 amino acids. The germline CDR1 and CDR2 sequences are SGDLS and YYNGEE. In nucleotides, the CDR3 is TGTGCCAGCAGCGTAGCTATCAGGGGGCAGGGCTCTGGGGCCAACGCCCTGACTTTC. This encodes CASSVAIRGQGSGANALTF.

This clonotype was counted many times. The chain recombines TRBV5-1 with TRBJ2-1; D is undetermined. Germline V gene lookup returns CDR1 SGHRS and CDR2 YFSETQ. This CDR3 is built from 12 residues. Trimming shortened V by 2 bases and J by 12 bases, and 12 bases separated the two germline ends. CDR3 bases: TGCGCCAGCAGCTTAGAGAGAGCTGGGCAGTTCTTC. It translates to CASSLERAGQFF.